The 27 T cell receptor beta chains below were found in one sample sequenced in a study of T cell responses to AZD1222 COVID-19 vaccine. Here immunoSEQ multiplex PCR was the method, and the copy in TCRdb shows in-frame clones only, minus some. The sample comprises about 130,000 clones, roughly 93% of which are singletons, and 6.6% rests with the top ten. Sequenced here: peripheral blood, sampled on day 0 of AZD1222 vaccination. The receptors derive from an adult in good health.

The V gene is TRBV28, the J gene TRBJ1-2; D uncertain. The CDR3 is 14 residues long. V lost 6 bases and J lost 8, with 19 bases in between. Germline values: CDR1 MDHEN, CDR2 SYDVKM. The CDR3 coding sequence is TGTGCCAGCAGCCCCGGGAGTCCACCTTGGGGCTACACCTTC. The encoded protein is CASSPGSPPWGYTF.

CDR3 sequence: CASSFWKSKTEAFF. Written as DNA, the CDR3 is TGCGCCAGCAGCTTTTGGAAAAGCAAGACTGAAGCTTTCTTT. The chain joins TRBV5-1 to TRBJ1-1; unclear D gene. This CDR3 has 14 amino acids. In germline, CDR1 is SGHRS, CDR2 YFSETQ. Trimming took 2 bases from V and 5 from J, leaving 13 bases between them. The full variable domain, with the rest looked up from reference TRBV5-1 and TRBJ1-1, is KAGVTQTPRYLIKTRGQQVTLSCSPISGHRSVSWYQQTPGQGLQFLFEYFSETQRNKGNFPGRFSGRQFSNSRSEMNVSTLELGDSALYLCASSFWKSKTEAFFGQGTRLTVV.

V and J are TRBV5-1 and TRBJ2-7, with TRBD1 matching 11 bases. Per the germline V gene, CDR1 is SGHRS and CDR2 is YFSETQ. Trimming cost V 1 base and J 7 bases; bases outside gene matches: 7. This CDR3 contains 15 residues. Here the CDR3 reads CASSLLGTGGEEQYF. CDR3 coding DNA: TGCGCCAGCAGCTTGTTGGGGACAGGGGGAGAGGAGCAGTACTTC.

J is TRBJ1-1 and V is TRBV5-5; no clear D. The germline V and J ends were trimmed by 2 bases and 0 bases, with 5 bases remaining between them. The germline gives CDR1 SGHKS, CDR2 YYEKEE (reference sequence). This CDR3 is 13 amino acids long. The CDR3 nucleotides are TGTGCCAGCAGCTTCCGGGTGAACACTGAAGCTTTCTTT. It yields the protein CASSFRVNTEAFF.

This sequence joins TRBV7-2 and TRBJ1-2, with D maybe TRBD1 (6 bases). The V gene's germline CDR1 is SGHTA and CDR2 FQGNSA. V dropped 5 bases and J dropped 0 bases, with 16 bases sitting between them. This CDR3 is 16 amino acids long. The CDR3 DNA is TGTGCCAGCAGCAACGGTTATTACAGGGCTAACTATGGCTACACCTTC. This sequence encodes CASSNGYYRANYGYTF.

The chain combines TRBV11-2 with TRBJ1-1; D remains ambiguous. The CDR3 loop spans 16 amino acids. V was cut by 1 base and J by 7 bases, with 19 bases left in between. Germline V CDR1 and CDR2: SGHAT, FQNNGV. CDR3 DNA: TGTGCCAGCAGCTTAGTCGACCGGTTCTCGAGGCTTGAAGCTTTCTTT. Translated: CASSLVDRFSRLEAFF.

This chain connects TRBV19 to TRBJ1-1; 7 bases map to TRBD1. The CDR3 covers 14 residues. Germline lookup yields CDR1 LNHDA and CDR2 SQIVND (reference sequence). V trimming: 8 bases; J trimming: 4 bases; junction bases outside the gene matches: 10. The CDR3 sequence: CASSATGWSTEAFF. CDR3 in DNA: TGTGCCAGTTCGGCGACAGGGTGGAGCACTGAAGCTTTCTTT.

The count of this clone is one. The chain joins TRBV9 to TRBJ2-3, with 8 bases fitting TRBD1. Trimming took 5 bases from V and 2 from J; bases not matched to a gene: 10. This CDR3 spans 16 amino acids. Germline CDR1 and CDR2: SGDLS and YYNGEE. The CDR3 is CASSYRGAILTDTQYF. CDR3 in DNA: TGTGCCAGCAGTTACAGGGGGGCTATTCTCACAGATACGCAGTATTTT.

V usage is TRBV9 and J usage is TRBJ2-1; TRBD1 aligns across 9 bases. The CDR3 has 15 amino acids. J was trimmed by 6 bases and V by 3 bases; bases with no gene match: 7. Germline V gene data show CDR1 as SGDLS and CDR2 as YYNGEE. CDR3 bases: TGTGCCAGCAGCGCGGGACAGGGACCCGGCAATGAGCAGTTCTTC. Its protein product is CASSAGQGPGNEQFF.

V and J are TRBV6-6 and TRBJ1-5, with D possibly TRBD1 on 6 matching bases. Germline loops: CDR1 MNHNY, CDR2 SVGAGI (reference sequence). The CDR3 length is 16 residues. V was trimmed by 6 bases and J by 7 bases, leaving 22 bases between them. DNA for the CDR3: TGTGCCAGCAGGCGGGACAACGGGATTCGGGGGCAGCCCCAGCATTTT. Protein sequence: CASRRDNGIRGQPQHF.

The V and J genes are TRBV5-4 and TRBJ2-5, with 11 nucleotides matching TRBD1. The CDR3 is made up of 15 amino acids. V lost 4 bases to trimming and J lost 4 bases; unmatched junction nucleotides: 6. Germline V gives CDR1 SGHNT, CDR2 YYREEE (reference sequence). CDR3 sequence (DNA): TGTGCCAGCAGCGGGGGACAGGGGGTGGGAGAGACCCAGTACTTC. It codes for CASSGGQGVGETQYF.

CDR3 DNA: TGTGCCAGCAGCTCTCTGCTAGCGGCCTACAATGAGCAGTTCTTC. This codes for CASSSLLAAYNEQFF. The rearrangement uses TRBV5-6 and TRBJ2-1; 7 positions match TRBD2. With V trimmed by 3 bases and J by 2 bases, 5 bases remained unmatched. CDR1 and CDR2 from the germline V gene are SGHDT and YYEEEE. The CDR3 runs 15 residues.

CDR3 amino acids: CAISLDYSNQPQHF. CDR3 in DNA: TGTGCCATCAGTTTAGATTATAGCAATCAGCCCCAGCATTTT. This sequence joins TRBV10-3 and TRBJ1-5, with D hard to call. This CDR3 comprises 14 residues. V was pared by 5 bases and J by 0 bases, with 8 bases between. Germline values: CDR1 ENHRY, CDR2 SYGVKD.

This chain's CDR3 is CASSLKPDADTGELFF. CDR3 nucleotide sequence: TGTGCCAGCTCACTAAAACCGGACGCAGACACCGGGGAGCTGTTTTTT. The J gene is TRBJ2-2, the V gene TRBV18, with D unresolved. The ends were cut back, 4 bases at V and 3 bases at J, with 15 bases in the middle. CDR1 is KGHSH, CDR2 LQKENI, per germline. This CDR3 is 16 amino acids long.

This chain's CDR3 is CAWSIGLGELFF. The CDR3 bases are TGTGCCTGGAGTATCGGACTCGGGGAGCTGTTTTTT. This chain links TRBV30 with TRBJ2-2; the D gene is possibly TRBD2 (5 bases). Germline CDR1 GTSNPN, CDR2 SVGIG (reference sequence). Trimming stripped 2 bases from V and 7 bases from J, with 8 bases between. This CDR3 is 12 amino acids long. Full variable domain (outside the CDR3, taken from reference TRBV30 and TRBJ2-2): SQTIHQWPATLVQPVGSPLSLECTVEGTSNPNLYWYRQAAGRGLQLLFYSVGIGQISSEVPQNLSASRPQDRQFILSSKKLLLSDSGFYLCAWSIGLGELFFGEGSRLTVL.

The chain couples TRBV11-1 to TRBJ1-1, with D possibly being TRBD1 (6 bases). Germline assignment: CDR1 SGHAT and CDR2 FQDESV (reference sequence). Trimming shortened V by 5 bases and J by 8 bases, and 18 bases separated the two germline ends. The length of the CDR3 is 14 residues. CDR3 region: CASSAYYSGTEAFF. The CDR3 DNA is TGTGCCAGCAGCGCATACTACAGTGGGACAGAAGCTTTCTTT.

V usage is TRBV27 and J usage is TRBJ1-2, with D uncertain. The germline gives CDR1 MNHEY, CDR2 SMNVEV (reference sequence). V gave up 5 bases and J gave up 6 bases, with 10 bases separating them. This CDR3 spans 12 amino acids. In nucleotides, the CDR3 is TGTGCCAGCAGTCCGGGTAGTCATGGCTACACCTTC. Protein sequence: CASSPGSHGYTF.

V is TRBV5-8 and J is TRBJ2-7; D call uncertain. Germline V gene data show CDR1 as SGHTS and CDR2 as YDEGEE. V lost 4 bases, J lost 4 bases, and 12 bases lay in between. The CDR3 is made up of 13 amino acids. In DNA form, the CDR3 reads TGTGCCAGCAGCCTGGCTGAGCTGTACGAGCAGTACTTC. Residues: CASSLAELYEQYF.

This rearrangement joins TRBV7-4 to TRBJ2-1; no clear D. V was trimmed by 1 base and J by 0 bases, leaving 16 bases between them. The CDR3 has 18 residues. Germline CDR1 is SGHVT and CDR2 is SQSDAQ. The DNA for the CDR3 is TGTGCCAGCAGCTTAGGGAGTGTGGGCCTCAACTCCTACAATGAGCAGTTCTTC. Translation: CASSLGSVGLNSYNEQFF.

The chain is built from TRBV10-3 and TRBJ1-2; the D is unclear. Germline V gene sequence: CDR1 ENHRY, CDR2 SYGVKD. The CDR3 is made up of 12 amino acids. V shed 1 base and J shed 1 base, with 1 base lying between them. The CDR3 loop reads CAISEFNYGYTF. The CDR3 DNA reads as TGTGCCATCAGTGAGTTTAACTATGGCTACACCTTC.

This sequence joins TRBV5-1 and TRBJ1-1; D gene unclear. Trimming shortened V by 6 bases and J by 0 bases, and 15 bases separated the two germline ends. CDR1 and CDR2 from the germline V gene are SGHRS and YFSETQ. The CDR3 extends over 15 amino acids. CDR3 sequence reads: CASNVEGLLNTEAFF. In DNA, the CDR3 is TGCGCCAGCAATGTTGAAGGGCTTCTGAACACTGAAGCTTTCTTT.

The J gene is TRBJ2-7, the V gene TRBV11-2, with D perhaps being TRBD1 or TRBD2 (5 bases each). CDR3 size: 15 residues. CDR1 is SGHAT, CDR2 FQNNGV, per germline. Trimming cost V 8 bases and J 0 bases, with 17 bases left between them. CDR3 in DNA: TGTGCCAGCCAGCTTAATCGGGACCTCTCCTACGAGCAGTACTTC. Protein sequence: CASQLNRDLSYEQYF.

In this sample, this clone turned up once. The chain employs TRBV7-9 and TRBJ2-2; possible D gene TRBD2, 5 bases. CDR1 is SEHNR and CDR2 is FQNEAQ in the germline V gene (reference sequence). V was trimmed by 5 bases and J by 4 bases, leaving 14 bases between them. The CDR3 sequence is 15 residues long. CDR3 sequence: CASSPITSSTGELFF. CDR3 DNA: TGTGCCAGCAGCCCGATCACTAGTTCCACCGGGGAGCTGTTTTTT. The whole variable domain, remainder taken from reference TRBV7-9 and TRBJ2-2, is DTGVSQNPRHKITKRGQNVTFRCDPISEHNRLYWYRQTLGQGPEFLTYFQNEAQLEKSRLLSDRFSAERPKGSFSTLEIQRTEQGDSAMYLCASSPITSSTGELFFGEGSRLTVL.

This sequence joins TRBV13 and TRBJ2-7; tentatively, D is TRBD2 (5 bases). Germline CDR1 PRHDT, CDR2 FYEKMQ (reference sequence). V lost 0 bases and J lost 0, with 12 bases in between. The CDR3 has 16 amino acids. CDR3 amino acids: CASSLGSTRASYEQYF. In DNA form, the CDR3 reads TGTGCCAGCAGCTTAGGTTCAACTAGGGCCTCCTACGAGCAGTACTTC.

The DNA of the CDR3 is TGCGCCAGCAGCCACGGAACAGGGCGAAATGGCTACACCTTC. Protein product: CASSHGTGRNGYTF. V and J are TRBV4-1 and TRBJ1-2, with a weak D call TRBD1 (6 bases). CDR3 length: 14 residues. V lost 3 bases, J lost 6 bases, and 14 bases lay in between. Germline lookup yields CDR1 MGHRA and CDR2 YSYEKL.

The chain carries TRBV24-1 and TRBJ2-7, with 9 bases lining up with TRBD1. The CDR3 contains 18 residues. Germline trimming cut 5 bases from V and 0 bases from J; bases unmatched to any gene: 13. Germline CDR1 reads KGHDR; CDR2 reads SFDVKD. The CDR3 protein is CATSAPSGQGTNSYEQYF. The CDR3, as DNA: TGTGCCACCAGTGCCCCCTCGGGACAGGGAACCAACTCCTACGAGCAGTACTTC.

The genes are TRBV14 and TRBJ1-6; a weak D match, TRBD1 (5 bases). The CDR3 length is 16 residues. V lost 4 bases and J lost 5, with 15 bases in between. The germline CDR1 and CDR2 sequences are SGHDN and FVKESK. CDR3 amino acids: CASSPTRQLNNSPLHF. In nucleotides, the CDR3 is TGTGCCAGCAGCCCAACCCGACAGCTAAATAATTCACCCCTCCACTTT.